Each of the 24 T cell receptor beta chains below was sequenced from the same sample in a study of identical twins. TCRdb re-derived calls from the 5' RACE reads in MiXCR, one entry per CDR3 protein. This table has nearly 900,000 distinct CDR3 sequences, 9% to 15% appearing once. This same sample was also taken into another study, of yellow fever vaccine responses in identical twins.

The specimen was PBMCs. The receptors shown here come from a woman in her late teens or twenties in good health.

This clonotype has just a few counts. This chain connects TRBV28 to TRBJ2-1; 7 bases agree with TRBD2. CDR1 and CDR2 from the germline V gene are MDHEN and SYDVKM. The CDR3 consists of 15 residues. V was clipped by 3 bases and J by 3 bases; unmatched bases: 5. CDR3 amino acids: CASSFPGGNYNEQFF. CDR3 DNA: TGTGCCAGCAGTTTCCCCGGGGGGAACTACAATGAGCAGTTCTTC. The whole variable domain, filled in from reference TRBV28 and TRBJ2-1, reads DVKVTQSSRYLVKRTGEKVFLECVQDMDHENMFWYRQDPGLGLRLIYFSYDVKMKEKGDIPEGYSVSREKKERFSLILESASTNQTSMYLCASSFPGGNYNEQFFGPGTRLTVL.

The chain uses TRBV7-2 and TRBJ2-3, with D perhaps matching TRBD2 (6 bases). CDR1 is SGHTA and CDR2 is FQGNSA in the germline V gene. The CDR3 consists of 13 residues. V was shortened by 3 bases and J by 9 bases, with 13 bases between the two germline ends. CDR3 protein: CASSLEGDRTQYF. The DNA of the CDR3 is TGTGCCAGCAGCTTGGAGGGAGATCGAACGCAGTATTTT.

The chain carries TRBV11-1 and TRBJ1-1, with D possibly matching TRBD1 (6 bases). The CDR3 has 15 amino acids. In germline, CDR1 is SGHAT, CDR2 FQDESV (reference sequence). Trimming shortened V by 6 bases and J by 2 bases, and 16 bases separated the two germline ends. CDR3 sequence: CASRPTQGPNTEAFF. CDR3 sequence (DNA): TGTGCCAGCAGACCAACACAGGGTCCAAACACTGAAGCTTTCTTT.

This clonotype was observed a few times. This chain uses TRBV19 with TRBJ2-4, with TRBD2 matching over 14 bases. V lost 4 bases to trimming and J lost 6 bases; unmatched junction nucleotides: 2. Germline CDR1 and CDR2: LNHDA and SQIVND (reference sequence). This CDR3 region has 15 residues. The CDR3 here is CASSTTSGRGNIQYF. For the CDR3, the DNA is TGTGCCAGTAGTACGACTAGCGGGAGGGGAAACATTCAGTACTTC.

This clonotype came up many times. This chain uses TRBV5-1 with TRBJ2-5; D call uncertain. This CDR3 spans 13 amino acids. V was cut by 1 base and J by 1 base, with 5 bases left in between. CDR1 is SGHRS, CDR2 YFSETQ, per germline. CDR3 in amino acids: CASSLWSQETQYF. The CDR3 nucleotides are TGCGCCAGCAGCTTGTGGTCCCAAGAGACCCAGTACTTC.

This clonotype was found many times. J is TRBJ2-1 and V is TRBV10-3; the D call may be TRBD1 or TRBD2 (5 bases each). Per the germline V gene, CDR1 is ENHRY and CDR2 is SYGVKD. The CDR3 is 13 residues long. Deletions cut 0 bases from V and 9 bases from J, with 9 bases between. The CDR3 region is CAISESGELEQFF. The DNA of the CDR3 is TGTGCCATCAGTGAGTCGGGGGAACTTGAGCAGTTCTTC.

J is TRBJ1-3 and V is TRBV6-1; D might be TRBD1 (6 bases). Trimming took 6 bases from V and 0 from J, leaving 15 bases between them. The CDR3 spans 16 residues. Per the germline V gene, CDR1 is MNHNS and CDR2 is SASEGT. The CDR3 DNA follows: TGTGCCAGCAGACTGGGACATACTTACTCTGGAAACACCATATATTTT. Protein product: CASRLGHTYSGNTIYF.

This clonotype was detected only a few times. This chain uses TRBV5-1 with TRBJ2-1, with D tentatively TRBD2 (6 bases). This CDR3 spans 14 amino acids. The V end was cut by 1 base, the J end by 6 bases, with 11 bases between. Germline V gene sequence: CDR1 SGHRS, CDR2 YFSETQ. DNA for the CDR3: TGCGCCAGCAGCTTGTTTAGCGGAGCCAATGAGCAGTTCTTC. This encodes CASSLFSGANEQFF.

This clonotype was seen at least ten times. The CDR3 here is CASSQRSASFNQPQHF. The CDR3 DNA reads TGTGCCAGCAGCCAGAGGAGCGCCAGCTTCAATCAGCCCCAGCATTTT. This chain links TRBV5-5 with TRBJ1-5; D is undetermined. CDR1 is SGHKS, CDR2 YYEKEE, per germline (reference sequence). The CDR3 loop spans 16 amino acids. Trimming stripped 4 bases from V and 3 bases from J, with 17 bases between.

This clonotype came up many times. The chain combines TRBV12-3 or TRBV12-4 with TRBJ1-5, with TRBD1 matching 7 bases. Germline trimming cut 6 bases from V and 7 bases from J; bases unmatched to any gene: 12. The CDR3 extends over 15 amino acids. CDR3 in amino acids: CASSPTGLGGQPQHF. The CDR3 DNA reads TGTGCCAGCAGCCCAACAGGGTTAGGGGGCCAGCCCCAGCATTTT.

V is TRBV7-6 and J is TRBJ2-5, with 11 bases aligning to TRBD2. Losses at the gene ends were 1 base for V and 5 bases for J; bases not matched to a gene: 9. The CDR3 runs 17 residues. CDR1 and CDR2 from the germline V gene are SGHVS and FNYEAQ. The CDR3 here is CASSLDVSGGATETQYF. The CDR3 DNA is TGTGCCAGCAGCTTAGATGTTAGCGGGGGGGCCACGGAGACCCAGTACTTC.

The gene calls are TRBV11-2 and TRBJ2-1, with TRBD2 as a possible D gene (6 bases). Looked up from germline, CDR1 is SGHAT and CDR2 is FQNNGV. This CDR3 region has 15 residues. The V end lost 8 bases, the J end lost 1 base, and 15 bases lay between the germline ends. The CDR3 sequence is CASRGTGESYNEQFF. DNA of the CDR3: TGTGCCAGCCGAGGGACGGGGGAGTCCTACAATGAGCAGTTCTTC.

CDR3 coding DNA: TGTGCCAGCGTCAGGGGGGGGGCAGAGACCCAGTACTTC. This translates into CASVRGGAETQYF. This chain connects TRBV12-3 or TRBV12-4 to TRBJ2-5; either TRBD1 or TRBD2 may fit D (7 bases each). Trimming stripped 8 bases from V and 4 bases from J, with 14 bases between. The CDR3 runs to 13 residues.

This clonotype was counted at least ten times. The chain couples TRBV12-3 or TRBV12-4 to TRBJ2-1; D tentatively fits TRBD1 or TRBD2 (5 bases each). Trimming removed 0 bases at V and 0 bases at J, with 9 bases between. The CDR3 totals 16 residues. The CDR3 sequence is CASSLAGRRSYNEQFF. CDR3 sequence (DNA): TGTGCCAGCAGTTTAGCGGGACGCCGCTCCTACAATGAGCAGTTCTTC.

V gene TRBV9 combines with J gene TRBJ2-3; TRBD1 might be the D (5 bases). Looked up from germline, CDR1 is SGDLS and CDR2 is YYNGEE. V dropped 1 base and J dropped 2 bases, with 8 bases sitting between them. This CDR3 spans 14 amino acids. The CDR3 coding sequence is TGTGCCAGCAGCGTACAGGGCATCACAGATACGCAGTATTTT. Translation gives CASSVQGITDTQYF. The whole variable domain, remainder taken from reference TRBV9 and TRBJ2-3, is DSGVTQTPKHLITATGQRVTLRCSPRSGDLSVYWYQQSLDQGLQFLIQYYNGEERAKGNILERFSAQQFPDLHSELNLSSLELGDSALYFCASSVQGITDTQYFGPGTRLTVL.

V usage is TRBV4-1 and J usage is TRBJ2-7; tentatively, D is TRBD1 (6 bases). V was shortened by 1 base and J by 0 bases, with 19 bases between the two germline ends. Germline values: CDR1 MGHRA, CDR2 YSYEKL. The CDR3 is 18 residues long. The CDR3 DNA reads as TGCGCCAGCAGCCAAGGGCAACAGGGCCGTAGAGGCTCCTACGAGCAGTACTTC. Amino acid sequence: CASSQGQQGRRGSYEQYF.

The V and J genes are TRBV12-3 or TRBV12-4 and TRBJ2-1; D is uncertain. V was cut by 1 base and J by 6 bases, with 25 bases left in between. This CDR3 has 19 amino acids. The CDR3 here is CASSLGRLGLGPPCNEQFF. The CDR3 DNA is TGTGCCAGCAGTTTAGGCCGCCTTGGGCTAGGCCCCCCCTGCAATGAGCAGTTCTTC.

This clonotype was recorded a few times. V usage is TRBV7-7 and J usage is TRBJ2-3, with TRBD2 identical over 7 bases. J lost 3 bases, V lost 5 bases, and 5 bases had no gene match. This CDR3 region has 14 residues. Germline values: CDR1 SSHAT, CDR2 FNYEAQ (reference sequence). CDR3 region: CASSPAGETDTQYF. In DNA, the CDR3 is TGTGCCAGCAGCCCCGCGGGGGAAACAGATACGCAGTATTTT.

The chain recombines TRBV20-1 with TRBJ2-4, with 7 bases identical to TRBD1. Germline lookup yields CDR1 DFQATT and CDR2 SNEGSKA (reference sequence). The ends lost 4 bases at V and 8 bases at J; junction bases unmatched: 17. There are 16 residues in the CDR3. CDR3 DNA sequence: TGCAGTGCTACCGGGACAGTGGGGTTGGGATTTTACATTCAGTACTTC. Its translation: CSATGTVGLGFYIQYF.

The J gene is TRBJ2-5, the V gene TRBV6-6; TRBD1 agrees at 7 bases. The trim removed 5 bases at V and 7 bases at J, leaving 7 bases unmatched. The CDR3 covers 13 residues. Germline loops: CDR1 MNHNY, CDR2 SVGAGI (reference sequence). The CDR3 reads CASSADREGTQYF. The CDR3 coding sequence is TGTGCCAGCAGTGCAGACAGGGAAGGGACCCAGTACTTC.

V gene TRBV20-1 combines with J gene TRBJ2-1, with D perhaps given as TRBD1 or TRBD2 (5 bases each). Germline assignment: CDR1 DFQATT and CDR2 SNEGSKA (reference sequence). This CDR3 has 17 residues. The V end lost 0 bases, the J end lost 7 bases, and 22 bases lay between the germline ends. The CDR3 region is CSARDAGTAPRWNEQFF. The DNA for the CDR3 is TGCAGTGCTAGAGATGCCGGGACCGCTCCCCGTTGGAATGAGCAGTTCTTC.

Only a few counts were recorded for this clonotype. V usage is TRBV12-5 and J usage is TRBJ1-1; D may be TRBD1 (5 bases). The CDR3 totals 15 residues. Germline-derived CDR1 and CDR2 are LGHNT and FRNRAP. Trimming pared 2 bases from V and 3 bases from J, leaving 13 bases between. Here the CDR3 reads CASGLNQGVDTEAFF. The CDR3 DNA reads TGTGCTAGTGGTTTGAATCAGGGAGTAGACACTGAAGCTTTCTTT.

This clonotype was counted only a few times. The chain carries TRBV4-1 and TRBJ2-3; D remains unclear. V dropped 2 bases and J dropped 0 bases, with 6 bases sitting between them. Looked up from germline, CDR1 is MGHRA and CDR2 is YSYEKL. This CDR3 has 14 amino acids. CDR3 sequence reads: CASSQSRSTDTQYF. CDR3 bases: TGCGCCAGCAGCCAATCCCGGAGCACAGATACGCAGTATTTT.

This chain links TRBV29-1 with TRBJ2-7; 10 bases map to TRBD1. This CDR3 is built from 13 residues. Germline CDR1 is SQVTM and CDR2 is ANQGSEA. Unmatched junction bases numbered 6, after V lost 6 bases and J lost 4 bases. CDR3 in DNA: TGCAGCGTGCGTCGGGACAGGGGTTACGAGCAGTACTTC. Translating gives CSVRRDRGYEQYF.